Only a few counts were recorded for the clone carrying this T cell receptor (beta chain). This sample stems from a study of blood T cell repertoires in COVID-19. Study as a whole: The United States, Italy and Spain provided the acute and convalescent COVID-19 samples. Nucleic acid was either cDNA or gDNA, and it came from T cells, B-cell-depleted T cells, or PBMCs.

With 5 bases removed from V and 3 bases from J, the gap between germline ends came to 15 bases. This CDR3 spans 14 amino acids. Germline V gives CDR1 SGHDT, CDR2 YYEEEE. Source study methods: Reference gene primer amplification yielded estimated nucleated cell counts. Some clones are missing from TCRdb's copy, which holds only in-frame ones; the method was immunoSEQ multiplex PCR. V, J and clone size derive from that table, while D and trimming were established from the DNA sequence. The data contain 200,000 to 300,000 clones, roughly 80% of them singletons. This rearrangement joins TRBV5-6 to TRBJ2-7, with D possibly matching TRBD1 (6 bases). The sequenced sample consisted of peripheral blood. This sequence was found in a man aged 55 to 70 with acute or convalescent COVID-19. The DNA for the CDR3 is TGTGCCAGCAGAAGGCCGGGACACCTCTACGAGCAGTACTTC. The encoded protein is CASRRPGHLYEQYF.